The 18 T cell receptor beta chains listed next were all sequenced from one sample in a study of blood T cell repertoires in COVID-19. Repertoires were generated with immunoSEQ multiplex PCR, while TCRdb's copy carries only in-frame clones and drops some. In the table there are approximately 150,000 clones, roughly 88% of which are singletons. The sequenced sample consisted of peripheral blood. The source is a man younger than 30 with COVID-19, enrolled during active disease.

The gene calls are TRBV6-2 or TRBV6-3 and TRBJ2-7; D gene ambiguous. V lost 4 bases and J 0 bases, leaving 13 bases between the germline ends. In germline, CDR1 is MNHEY, CDR2 SVGEGT. CDR3 length: 15 amino acids. The CDR3 DNA reads TGTGCCAGCAGTTCCACAAGCGAAAGCTCCTACGAGCAGTACTTC. It yields the protein CASSSTSESSYEQYF.

This rearrangement joins TRBV3-1 (or the pseudogene TRBV3-2) to TRBJ2-7; possible D gene TRBD2, 6 bases. The V gene's germline CDR1 is LGHDT and CDR2 YNNKEL (reference sequence). Trimming cost V 5 bases and J 6 bases, with 14 bases left between them. The CDR3 runs to 13 residues. The CDR3 coding sequence is TGTGCCAGCAGCACCCGCGGGCGGGGCGAGCAGTACTTC. Translation: CASSTRGRGEQYF.

The chain employs TRBV3-1 (or the pseudogene TRBV3-2) and TRBJ2-1; 9 bases are a match to TRBD2. Trimming took 5 bases from V and 3 from J; bases not matched to a gene: 8. The CDR3 loop spans 16 amino acids. Per the germline V gene, CDR1 is LGHDT and CDR2 is YNNKEL (reference sequence). CDR3 in amino acids: CASSAPLAGFYNEQFF. In DNA form, the CDR3 reads TGTGCCAGCAGCGCCCCTCTAGCGGGGTTCTACAATGAGCAGTTCTTC.

This chain connects TRBV18 to TRBJ1-5, with D possibly being TRBD1 (5 bases). V lost 2 bases and J lost 2, with 7 bases in between. The germline gives CDR1 KGHSH, CDR2 LQKENI. The CDR3 extends over 14 amino acids. The CDR3 here is CASSPSTGNQPQHF. The CDR3 DNA follows: TGTGCCAGCTCACCATCGACAGGCAATCAGCCCCAGCATTTT.

The rearrangement joins TRBV9 to TRBJ2-1; D not certain. The CDR3 contains 13 residues. Germline assignment: CDR1 SGDLS and CDR2 YYNGEE. V lost 0 bases and J lost 5, with 6 bases in between. Here the CDR3 reads CASSVGHNNEQFF. In nucleotides, the CDR3 is TGTGCCAGCAGCGTAGGGCACAACAATGAGCAGTTCTTC.

This chain connects TRBV29-1 to TRBJ2-1, with TRBD1 identical over 8 bases. CDR1 SQVTM and CDR2 ANQGSEA come from the germline V gene. CDR3 length: 12 amino acids. With 6 bases clipped from V and 2 bases from J, the junction kept 0 bases outside the gene matches. As DNA, the CDR3 is TGCAGCGTACAGGGGGCCTACAATGAGCAGTTCTTC. Translated, it gives CSVQGAYNEQFF.

DNA for the CDR3: TGTGCCAGCAGTTTTGGGACACATGGCTACACCTTC. This sequence encodes CASSFGTHGYTF. This chain links TRBV12-3 or TRBV12-4 with TRBJ1-2, with a tentative D call TRBD1 (6 bases). The CDR3 extends over 12 amino acids. Trimming left V 3 bases short and J 6 bases short, with 8 bases between.

CDR3 nucleotide sequence: TGCGCCAGCAGCTTGGCATGGGACATAAACTATGGCTACACCTTC. Translation gives CASSLAWDINYGYTF. V and J are TRBV5-1 and TRBJ1-2; weak D call: TRBD1 (6 bases). V dropped 0 bases and J dropped 2 bases, with 11 bases sitting between them. The V gene's germline CDR1 is SGHRS and CDR2 YFSETQ. This CDR3 contains 15 residues.

This chain links TRBV27 with TRBJ1-5, with 9 bases fitting TRBD1. V gave up 5 bases and J gave up 7 bases; unmatched junction bases: 6. This CDR3 is 14 amino acids long. Germline V gene lookup returns CDR1 MNHEY and CDR2 SMNVEV (reference sequence). Here the CDR3 DNA reads TGTGCCAGCAGTCCATGGACAGGGGTCCAGCCCCAGCATTTT. This gives the protein CASSPWTGVQPQHF.

V and J are TRBV15 and TRBJ1-2; no firm D call. Germline V gene sequence: CDR1 LNHNV, CDR2 YYDKDF (reference sequence). CDR3 length: 15 residues. With 2 bases removed from V and 5 bases from J, the gap between germline ends came to 15 bases. CDR3 in DNA: TGTGCCACCAGCAGACCCCTACTGACTAGTTATGGCTACACCTTC. It yields the protein CATSRPLLTSYGYTF.

The chain uses TRBV6-5 and TRBJ2-1; TRBD2 is a possible D gene (5 bases). V was shortened by 0 bases and J by 4 bases, with 10 bases between the two germline ends. The CDR3 consists of 15 residues. The germline CDR1 and CDR2 sequences are MNHEY and SVGAGI. CDR3 sequence (DNA): TGTGCCAGCAGTTACTCAGAACTAGGGTACAATGAGCAGTTCTTC. Translation: CASSYSELGYNEQFF.

V and J are TRBV15 and TRBJ2-2, with 7 bases that match TRBD1. V dropped 5 bases and J dropped 5; count of bases not matched to a gene: 5. The length of the CDR3 is 14 residues. Per germline, CDR1 LNHNV and CDR2 YYDKDF (reference sequence). The CDR3 protein is CATSDRAGTGELFF. For the CDR3, the DNA is TGTGCCACCAGCGACAGGGCCGGGACCGGGGAGCTGTTTTTT.

V is TRBV7-9 and J is TRBJ2-7, with 8 bases lining up with TRBD1. J lost 1 base, V lost 5 bases, and 7 bases had no gene match. CDR1 is SEHNR and CDR2 is FQNEAQ in the germline V gene (reference sequence). CDR3 length: 15 residues. The CDR3 reads CASSPRQGRSYEQYF. In nucleotides, the CDR3 is TGTGCCAGCAGCCCCCGACAGGGGCGGTCCTACGAGCAGTACTTC. The full variable domain, its missing parts supplied by reference TRBV7-9 and TRBJ2-7, is DTGVSQNPRHKITKRGQNVTFRCDPISEHNRLYWYRQTLGQGPEFLTYFQNEAQLEKSRLLSDRFSAERPKGSFSTLEIQRTEQGDSAMYLCASSPRQGRSYEQYFGPGTRLTVT.

The chain employs TRBV28 and TRBJ1-3, with 11 bases that match TRBD1. The CDR3 contains 17 residues. With V trimmed by 3 bases and J by 4 bases, 8 bases remained unmatched. The V gene's germline CDR1 is MDHEN and CDR2 SYDVKM. Written as DNA, the CDR3 is TGTGCCAGCAGTTTTAGTGGTCGGACAGGGGGCGGAAACACCATATATTTT. Translation gives CASSFSGRTGGGNTIYF.

The rearrangement uses TRBV7-3 and TRBJ2-5; D possibly corresponds to TRBD2 (5 bases). There are 15 residues in the CDR3. Trimming stripped 5 bases from V and 5 bases from J, with 18 bases between. The germline V gene has CDR1 SGHTA and CDR2 FQGTGA. Written as DNA, the CDR3 is TGTGCCAGCAGCCCCCAACCGGGGTTGGAGGAGACCCAGTACTTC. Translation gives CASSPQPGLEETQYF.

The gene calls are TRBV9 and TRBJ1-5; D possibly corresponds to TRBD1 (6 bases). The CDR3 has 16 amino acids. The germline gives CDR1 SGDLS, CDR2 YYNGEE. V was cut by 0 bases and J by 6 bases, with 16 bases left in between. This CDR3 is CASSVGGGLEGQPQHF. The CDR3 bases are TGTGCCAGCAGCGTAGGCGGGGGGCTGGAGGGTCAGCCCCAGCATTTT.

The chain couples TRBV27 to TRBJ2-1, with D unresolved. V dropped 3 bases and J dropped 3 bases, with 15 bases sitting between them. Germline V gene lookup returns CDR1 MNHEY and CDR2 SMNVEV (reference sequence). The CDR3 length is 16 residues. The CDR3 sequence: CASSLNPLVGYNEQFF. CDR3 sequence (DNA): TGTGCCAGCAGTTTGAACCCCCTAGTGGGCTACAATGAGCAGTTCTTC.

The gene calls are TRBV6-5 and TRBJ2-7; 7 bases match TRBD2. This CDR3 comprises 15 residues. The junction had 11 bases not matched to a gene; V was cut back by 6 bases and J by 3 bases. Germline CDR1 is MNHEY and CDR2 is SVGAGI. In DNA form, the CDR3 reads TGTGCCAGCAGGTATCTTTGGGGCGGGAGCTACGAGCAGTACTTC. It codes for CASRYLWGGSYEQYF.